The 32 T cell receptor beta chains below come from one sample, sequenced in a study of Ad26.COV2.S vaccination and SARS-CoV-2 variants. Only in-frame clones appear in the TCRdb table, and some are missing; sequencing was by immunoSEQ multiplex PCR. There are some 460,000 clones in the sample; about nine tenths occur only once, and roughly 1.7% lies in the top ten. Treatment reported: some 19 received Ad26.COV2.S at low or high dose, single or two shots; about 5 received placebo; per-sample allocation not given. Samples analyzed were those drawn on day 63 after the first vaccine or placebo injection. The sample was peripheral blood, taken in a trial of Ad26.COV2.S vaccine versus placebo. The receptors here all came from a person aged 18-60 years who received the Ad26.COV2.S COVID-19 vaccine or a placebo.

The sample holds one count of this clone. The chain links TRBV19 to TRBJ2-7; D uncertain. V lost 5 bases and J lost 7, with 18 bases in between. The CDR3 runs to 14 residues. The germline CDR1 and CDR2 sequences are LNHDA and SQIVND (reference sequence). CDR3 nucleotides: TGTGCCAGTAGTCCTTCCCCCTCTTCTTTGGAGCAGTACTTC. It is translated as CASSPSPSSLEQYF.

This clone has just a few counts. The CDR3 region is CASSPNGEAQSYEQYF. The CDR3 DNA is TGTGCCAGCAGCCCCAACGGAGAGGCCCAATCCTACGAGCAGTACTTC. The V call is TRBV5-6, the J call TRBJ2-7, with no clear D. Trimming pared 4 bases from V and 1 base from J, leaving 18 bases between. Looked up from germline, CDR1 is SGHDT and CDR2 is YYEEEE. The CDR3 totals 16 residues.

V and J are TRBV19 and TRBJ2-6; 7 bases fit TRBD1. Germline V gene sequence: CDR1 LNHDA, CDR2 SQIVND (reference sequence). V gave up 7 bases and J gave up 0 bases; unmatched junction bases: 6. There are 16 residues in the CDR3. The CDR3 DNA is TGTGCCAGTACCAGACAGGGCAACTCTGGGGCCAACGTCCTGACTTTC. Translating gives CASTRQGNSGANVLTF.

V and J are TRBV4-1 and TRBJ2-6, with 9 nucleotides matching TRBD1. The V gene end was trimmed by 1 base and the J gene end by 4 bases; junction bases not matched to a gene: 11. The length of the CDR3 is 19 residues. Germline V gene lookup returns CDR1 MGHRA and CDR2 YSYEKL. The CDR3 nucleotides are TGCGCCAGCAGCCAAGCCCCCGGGACAGGGCTTAACGGGGCCAACGTCCTGACTTTC. Protein product: CASSQAPGTGLNGANVLTF.

This chain connects TRBV5-4 to TRBJ1-2; D not certain. Per the germline V gene, CDR1 is SGHNT and CDR2 is YYREEE (reference sequence). The CDR3 extends over 14 amino acids. With 3 bases removed from V and 4 bases from J, the gap between germline ends came to 13 bases. Here the CDR3 reads CASSSNLGGYGYTF. The CDR3 region has the DNA TGTGCCAGCAGCTCGAATCTGGGCGGCTATGGCTACACCTTC.

The genes are TRBV5-1 and TRBJ2-1; D gene unclear. Trimming removed 0 bases at V and 4 bases at J, with 8 bases between. CDR1 and CDR2 from the germline V gene are SGHRS and YFSETQ. This CDR3 contains 14 residues. Here the CDR3 reads CASSLGMSYNEQFF. DNA of the CDR3: TGCGCCAGCAGCTTGGGGATGAGTTACAATGAGCAGTTCTTC. Using reference TRBV5-1 and TRBJ2-1 for the parts outside the CDR3, the full variable domain is KAGVTQTPRYLIKTRGQQVTLSCSPISGHRSVSWYQQTPGQGLQFLFEYFSETQRNKGNFPGRFSGRQFSNSRSEMNVSTLELGDSALYLCASSLGMSYNEQFFGPGTRLTVL.

V usage is TRBV6-5 and J usage is TRBJ1-2; 10 bases align to TRBD1. This CDR3 spans 14 amino acids. Per the germline V gene, CDR1 is MNHEY and CDR2 is SVGAGI. J lost 7 bases, V lost 6 bases, and 8 bases had no gene match. The DNA of the CDR3 is TGTGCCAGCAGGAGAGTGACAGGGGGCTTTGGCTACACCTTC. This sequence encodes CASRRVTGGFGYTF.

This clone was observed a single time. The chain is built from TRBV5-4 and TRBJ1-1; 7 nucleotides align to TRBD1. Unmatched junction bases numbered 15, after V lost 4 bases and J lost 0 bases. CDR1 SGHNT and CDR2 YYREEE come from the germline V gene (reference sequence). The length of the CDR3 is 18 residues. CDR3 amino acids: CASSRVRQGGPMNTEAFF. CDR3 DNA: TGTGCCAGCAGCCGCGTTAGGCAGGGGGGGCCCATGAACACTGAAGCTTTCTTT.

This chain uses TRBV24-1 with TRBJ2-1, with 11 nucleotides matching TRBD2. Germline V gives CDR1 KGHDR, CDR2 SFDVKD. The CDR3 covers 18 residues. V dropped 4 bases and J dropped 7; count of bases not matched to a gene: 14. The CDR3, as DNA: TGTGCCACCAGTGACCACCTGGTTACTAGCGGGAGTGTGAATGAGCAGTTCTTC. This sequence encodes CATSDHLVTSGSVNEQFF.

In nucleotides, the CDR3 is TGTGCCAGCAACAGGGACAGCCGTTTGCGCTACGAGCAGTACTTC. It yields the protein CASNRDSRLRYEQYF. This chain connects TRBV6-9 to TRBJ2-7, with 7 bases fitting TRBD1. After removal of 7 bases from V and 3 bases from J, the junction contained 12 bases not matched to a gene. The CDR3 has 15 residues. The germline gives CDR1 MNHGY, CDR2 SVAAGI.

The CDR3 bases are TGCGCCAGCAGCTTGGCCGGGGTAGGGGGAGAGGAGCAGTTCTTC. This codes for CASSLAGVGGEEQFF. The chain joins TRBV5-1 to TRBJ2-1; maybe TRBD1 (6 bases). V was shortened by 0 bases and J by 10 bases, with 17 bases between the two germline ends. This CDR3 is 15 amino acids long. CDR1 SGHRS and CDR2 YFSETQ come from the germline V gene.

For this clone: Other DNA sequences from this sample encode an identical CDR3 as well. The gene calls are TRBV29-1 and TRBJ1-1, with a weak D call TRBD1 (5 bases). The CDR3 is 11 residues long. The ends were cut back, 4 bases at V and 3 bases at J, with 6 bases in the middle. Germline V gene sequence: CDR1 SQVTM, CDR2 ANQGSEA. CDR3 DNA: TGCAGCGTTGGACAGTACACTGAAGCTTTCTTT. Amino acid sequence: CSVGQYTEAFF.

The rearrangement uses TRBV19 and TRBJ2-1; possible D gene TRBD1, 5 bases. CDR3 length: 13 residues. Trimming cost V 1 base and J 7 bases, with 8 bases left between them. Germline-derived CDR1 and CDR2 are LNHDA and SQIVND (reference sequence). CDR3: CASSIGQKNEQFF. DNA for the CDR3: TGTGCCAGTAGTATAGGACAGAAAAATGAGCAGTTCTTC.

This chain joins TRBV5-1 and TRBJ2-7; D is ambiguous. V lost 0 bases and J lost 3, with 4 bases in between. CDR3 length equals 12 residues. Germline V gene sequence: CDR1 SGHRS, CDR2 YFSETQ. CDR3 sequence: CASSLGNYEQYF. DNA for the CDR3: TGCGCCAGCAGCTTGGGGAACTACGAGCAGTACTTC.

The chain employs TRBV3-1 (or the pseudogene TRBV3-2) and TRBJ2-7, with 14 bases identical to TRBD2. V lost 1 base to trimming and J lost 3 bases; unmatched junction nucleotides: 8. The CDR3 extends over 18 amino acids. Germline V gives CDR1 LGHDT, CDR2 YNNKEL (reference sequence). CDR3 protein: CASSQVAGTSGSGYEQYF. CDR3 bases: TGTGCCAGCAGCCAAGTGGCCGGGACTAGCGGGAGTGGCTACGAGCAGTACTTC.

The rearrangement uses TRBV10-3 and TRBJ1-2; D possibly corresponds to TRBD1 (5 bases). The CDR3 is made up of 15 amino acids. Between the trimmed V and J ends, which lost 3 bases and 2 bases, there was a span of 13 bases. The V gene's germline CDR1 is ENHRY and CDR2 SYGVKD. The CDR3, as DNA: TGTGCCATCAGTGACCGGGACCTGGGCAACTATGGCTACACCTTC. Its protein is CAISDRDLGNYGYTF.

CDR3 sequence: CASSQDRRGGDTGELFF. In nucleotides, the CDR3 is TGTGCCAGCAGCCAAGATCGGAGGGGCGGGGACACCGGGGAGCTGTTTTTT. This sequence joins TRBV14 and TRBJ2-2; possible D gene TRBD2, 6 bases. Germline V gene lookup returns CDR1 SGHDN and CDR2 FVKESK. The CDR3 length is 17 residues. The V and J ends lost 0 bases and 3 bases respectively, with 14 bases between them.

The rearrangement joins TRBV9 to TRBJ2-3, with D perhaps matching TRBD2 (6 bases). The CDR3 has 15 amino acids. From germline, CDR1 is SGDLS and CDR2 YYNGEE. The V end was cut by 7 bases, the J end by 3 bases, with 18 bases between. The chain's CDR3 is CASSRSSDRTDTQYF. CDR3 DNA: TGTGCCAGCTCCCGTTCTAGCGATCGTACAGATACGCAGTATTTT.

The chain links TRBV7-6 to TRBJ2-1, with a weak D call TRBD2 (6 bases). Germline loops: CDR1 SGHVS, CDR2 FNYEAQ. The CDR3 is made up of 13 amino acids. V was shortened by 3 bases and J by 6 bases, with 9 bases between the two germline ends. Written as DNA, the CDR3 is TGTGCCAGCAGCTTTGGGGGGACCAATGAGCAGTTCTTC. It codes for CASSFGGTNEQFF.

The chain is built from TRBV7-9 and TRBJ2-1; D call uncertain. This CDR3 contains 13 residues. V was pared by 4 bases and J by 6 bases, with 10 bases between. The germline V gene encodes CDR1 SEHNR and CDR2 FQNEAQ (reference sequence). CDR3 residues: CASSSISVNEQFF. The DNA of the CDR3 is TGTGCCAGCAGCTCCATAAGCGTCAATGAGCAGTTCTTC.

V is TRBV5-1 and J is TRBJ2-5; 8 bases align to TRBD2. J was trimmed by 5 bases and V by 0 bases; bases with no gene match: 12. This CDR3 contains 17 residues. Looked up from germline, CDR1 is SGHRS and CDR2 is YFSETQ. CDR3 residues: CASSLAVGTSLTETQYF. CDR3 sequence (DNA): TGCGCCAGCAGCTTGGCGGTGGGGACTAGTTTGACGGAGACCCAGTACTTC.

The chain uses TRBV29-1 and TRBJ2-7; a possible D gene is TRBD1 (6 bases). In germline, CDR1 is SQVTM, CDR2 ANQGSEA. The CDR3 is 11 residues long. The V and J ends lost 4 bases and 6 bases respectively, with 10 bases between them. The CDR3 loop is CSVALGAEQYF. In nucleotides, the CDR3 is TGCAGCGTTGCCTTGGGGGCCGAGCAGTACTTC.

This chain links TRBV28 with TRBJ1-4, with TRBD1 as a possible D gene (5 bases). The CDR3 has 16 residues. Trimming stripped 2 bases from V and 0 bases from J, with 10 bases between. Germline V gene sequence: CDR1 MDHEN, CDR2 SYDVKM. CDR3 nucleotides: TGTGCCAGCAGTTTAGTCGGGGCGTCAACTAATGAAAAACTGTTTTTT. Its protein product is CASSLVGASTNEKLFF.

The J gene is TRBJ1-1, the V gene TRBV19; a weak D match, TRBD1 (5 bases). The CDR3 contains 15 residues. In germline, CDR1 is LNHDA, CDR2 SQIVND (reference sequence). Between the trimmed V and J ends, which lost 3 bases and 6 bases, there was a span of 17 bases. The CDR3 reads CASSMLRDGFPEAFF. As DNA, the CDR3 is TGTGCCAGTAGTATGTTGAGGGACGGGTTCCCTGAAGCTTTCTTT.

This clone appeared once. This chain connects TRBV6-4 to TRBJ1-1; D might be TRBD1 (5 bases). CDR3 length: 14 amino acids. CDR1 and CDR2 (germline): MRHNA, SNTAGT. Trimming removed 6 bases at V and 4 bases at J, with 15 bases between. The CDR3 here is CASRHGGDSTEAFF. Here the CDR3 DNA reads TGTGCCAGCAGACATGGAGGAGACAGCACTGAAGCTTTCTTT.

The chain recombines TRBV28 with TRBJ2-7, with D perhaps matching TRBD1 (5 bases). The CDR3 spans 16 residues. Trimming took 6 bases from V and 6 from J, leaving 24 bases between them. CDR1 is MDHEN, CDR2 SYDVKM, per germline. The CDR3 is CASRLTGLPDLREQYF. CDR3 bases: TGTGCCAGCAGGCTCACAGGTCTCCCCGACCTTCGCGAGCAGTACTTC.

The rearrangement uses TRBV2 and TRBJ1-2; tentatively, D is TRBD1 (6 bases). The germline V and J ends were trimmed by 5 bases and 6 bases, with 13 bases remaining between them. The CDR3 extends over 13 amino acids. CDR1 and CDR2 from the germline V gene are SNHLY and FYNNEI. Here the CDR3 reads CASSSSGADGYTF. As DNA, the CDR3 is TGTGCCAGCAGTAGCTCAGGGGCGGATGGCTACACCTTC.

CDR3 bases: TGTGCCAGTAGTCAACCGGGACTCTTTGTTGATGGCTACACCTTC. It translates to CASSQPGLFVDGYTF. The chain links TRBV19 to TRBJ1-2, with D possibly TRBD1 on 5 matching bases. The CDR3 totals 15 residues. Deletions cut 5 bases from V and 6 bases from J, with 19 bases between. Germline V CDR1 and CDR2: LNHDA, SQIVND (reference sequence).

Note on this clone: An end of the junction does not agree with germline; a read error may underlie this. The rearrangement links TRBV11-3 to TRBJ2-7; no clear D gene. Germline assignment: CDR1 SGHNT and CDR2 YENEEA. The CDR3 has 13 amino acids. The CDR3 reads CASRLSLTYEQYF. In nucleotides, the CDR3 is TGTGCCAGCCGCTTGAGCCTGACCTACGAGCAGTACTTC.

This clone has a handful of counts. The CDR3 DNA reads as TGTGCCAGCAGATTCAGTACTGAAGCTTTCTTT. Translation gives CASRFSTEAFF. This rearrangement joins TRBV7-9 to TRBJ1-1, with D unclear. V shed 6 bases and J shed 5 bases, with 7 bases lying between them. This CDR3 is 11 amino acids long. Germline values: CDR1 SEHNR, CDR2 FQNEAQ (reference sequence).

V gene TRBV14 combines with J gene TRBJ1-6; 7 bases agree with TRBD1. Germline CDR1 is SGHDN and CDR2 is FVKESK. With V trimmed by 1 base and J by 9 bases, 9 bases remained unmatched. CDR3 length: 16 amino acids. The CDR3 is CASSQGPGTAGSPLHF. The CDR3 nucleotides are TGTGCCAGCAGCCAAGGTCCCGGGACAGCAGGTTCACCCCTCCACTTT.

V gene TRBV5-5 combines with J gene TRBJ1-1; D remains ambiguous. V was pared by 1 base and J by 12 bases, with 13 bases between. Germline CDR1 reads SGHKS; CDR2 reads YYEKEE (reference sequence). CDR3 size: 12 residues. CDR3 region: CASSLFVTDPFF. The CDR3 bases are TGTGCCAGCAGCTTGTTTGTCACGGATCCTTTCTTT.